Below are 13 T cell receptor beta chains sequenced from a single sample in a study of T-cell reconstitution after alpha-beta-depleted transplantation in children. Preparing the TCRbeta library involved the use of unique molecular identifiers. Each CDR3 protein gets one entry after TCRdb re-called the PCR reads with MiXCR. This sample has almost 250,000 distinct CDR3 sequences, with about 25% found just once. The sample in question was PBMCs, obtained before TCRalphabeta/CD19-depleted stem cell transplant. The source is a girl aged 2 to 10 with Fanconi anemia, due to receive a stem cell transplant.

This clonotype was seen repeatedly, ten times or more. V usage is TRBV20-1 and J usage is TRBJ2-7; D gene unclear. Germline assignment: CDR1 DFQATT and CDR2 SNEGSKA (reference sequence). The V gene lost 4 bases and the J gene lost 3 bases, with 4 bases spanning the gap. The CDR3 length is 10 residues. The CDR3 coding sequence is TGCAGTGCTATCCACTACGAGCAGTACTTC. Amino acids: CSAIHYEQYF.

The chain combines TRBV29-1 with TRBJ2-5; D may be TRBD2 (5 bases). The V end lost 4 bases, the J end lost 4 bases, and 10 bases lay between the germline ends. The CDR3 is made up of 12 amino acids. Per the germline V gene, CDR1 is SQVTM and CDR2 is ANQGSEA. The CDR3 DNA follows: TGCAGCGTTGGGAAGGGAGTAGAGACCCAGTACTTC. Its translation is CSVGKGVETQYF.

This clonotype was seen more than once but under ten times. The V and J genes are TRBV29-1 and TRBJ1-1, with TRBD1 as a possible D gene (5 bases). V gave up 1 base and J gave up 3 bases, with 6 bases separating them. Germline V gene lookup returns CDR1 SQVTM and CDR2 ANQGSEA. The CDR3 sequence is 12 residues long. Here the CDR3 reads CSVEGGDTEAFF. The CDR3 nucleotides read TGCAGCGTTGAAGGAGGGGACACTGAAGCTTTCTTT.

This clonotype was recorded a few times. The chain combines TRBV6-2 or TRBV6-3 with TRBJ2-7, with 7 bases matching TRBD1. The J segment lost 3 bases and the V segment lost 5 bases, leaving 1 base of the junction unmatched. CDR3 size: 12 residues. Germline V lookup: CDR1 MNHEY, CDR2 SVGEGT. The DNA for the CDR3 is TGTGCCAGCAGTAGGACAGGCTACGAGCAGTACTTC. Translated, it gives CASSRTGYEQYF.

The rearrangement links TRBV20-1 to TRBJ1-3; D might be TRBD1 (5 bases). Deletions cut 0 bases from V and 8 bases from J, with 17 bases between. This CDR3 is built from 15 residues. The germline V gene encodes CDR1 DFQATT and CDR2 SNEGSKA (reference sequence). This CDR3 is CSARDFVAGGDTIYF. The DNA for the CDR3 is TGCAGTGCTAGAGATTTCGTGGCCGGGGGAGACACCATATATTTT.

This chain joins TRBV12-3 or TRBV12-4 and TRBJ1-2; maybe TRBD1 (5 bases). This CDR3 region has 14 residues. V was trimmed by 3 bases and J by 8 bases, leaving 16 bases between them. CDR3 sequence (DNA): TGTGCCAGCAGTTTGGGGGGAGAGAGGGAAGGCTACACCTTC. It specifies CASSLGGEREGYTF.

This clonotype was recorded at least ten times. J is TRBJ2-1 and V is TRBV5-6; D remains ambiguous. CDR1 is SGHDT, CDR2 YYEEEE, per germline. This CDR3 region has 12 residues. V was cut by 0 bases and J by 8 bases, with 6 bases left in between. CDR3 nucleotides: TGTGCCAGCAGCTTGGCCCCCCATGAGCAGTTCTTC. Encoded protein: CASSLAPHEQFF. Full variable domain (missing parts from reference TRBV5-6 and TRBJ2-1): DAGVTQSPTHLIKTRGQQVTLRCSPKSGHDTVSWYQQALGQGPQFIFQYYEEEERQRGNFPDRFSGHQFPNYSSELNVNALLLGDSALYLCASSLAPHEQFFGPGTRLTVL.

The rearrangement links TRBV29-1 to TRBJ2-7, with D tentatively TRBD1 (6 bases). In germline, CDR1 is SQVTM, CDR2 ANQGSEA. The CDR3 contains 12 residues. With 6 bases removed from V and 2 bases from J, the gap between germline ends came to 11 bases. The CDR3 region has the DNA TGCAGCGTGAAGACAGGCCCCTACGAGCAGTACTTC. Protein product: CSVKTGPYEQYF.

The chain is built from TRBV7-7 and TRBJ2-5, with 9 positions matching TRBD1. Germline V CDR1 and CDR2: SSHAT, FNYEAQ (reference sequence). CDR3 length: 14 amino acids. V shed 5 bases, J shed 2 bases, and the junction held 3 bases outside the gene matches. DNA for the CDR3: TGTGCCAGCAGCGTTGACAGGGGGCAAGAGACCCAGTACTTC. Amino acid sequence: CASSVDRGQETQYF.

This clonotype was counted at least ten times. The chain links TRBV7-3 to TRBJ2-1; 11 nucleotides align to TRBD2. The CDR3 runs to 16 residues. Germline V gives CDR1 SGHTA, CDR2 FQGTGA. The V gene end was trimmed by 2 bases and the J gene end by 12 bases; junction bases not matched to a gene: 12. The CDR3 protein is CASSLLAGGALSAQFF. CDR3 coding DNA: TGTGCCAGCAGCTTACTAGCGGGGGGCGCTCTTAGTGCGCAGTTCTTC.

The V call is TRBV20-1, the J call TRBJ2-4, with 7 bases fitting TRBD2. Germline assignment: CDR1 DFQATT and CDR2 SNEGSKA (reference sequence). J gave up 1 base and V 3 bases, and 0 bases lay outside the gene matches. The CDR3 sequence is 13 residues long. The CDR3 spells CSASGGAKNIQYF. DNA of the CDR3: TGCAGTGCTAGCGGGGGGGCCAAAAACATTCAGTACTTC.

This chain uses TRBV29-1 with TRBJ2-5; D remains unclear. CDR1 is SQVTM and CDR2 is ANQGSEA in the germline V gene. V dropped 2 bases and J dropped 9 bases, with 13 bases sitting between them. This CDR3 has 12 amino acids. The CDR3, as DNA: TGCAGCGTTGAATCAGGAGATGGGTCCCAGTACTTC. This sequence encodes CSVESGDGSQYF.

This clonotype was seen more than once but under ten times. V usage is TRBV2 and J usage is TRBJ2-7; D may be TRBD2 (6 bases). This CDR3 has 14 amino acids. V was pared by 3 bases and J by 2 bases, with 11 bases between. The germline V gene encodes CDR1 SNHLY and CDR2 FYNNEI. CDR3 protein: CASSDWGRTYEQYF. The CDR3, as DNA: TGTGCCAGCAGTGATTGGGGGAGGACCTACGAGCAGTACTTC. The full variable domain, with the rest looked up from reference TRBV2 and TRBJ2-7, is EPEVTQTPSHQVTQMGQEVILRCVPISNHLYFYWYRQILGQKVEFLVSFYNNEISEKSEIFDDQFSVERPDGSNFTLKIRSTKLEDSAMYFCASSDWGRTYEQYFGPGTRLTVT.